The table lists the clone carrying this TCR beta chain with a few counts. The antigen is unknown. CDR1 is LGHNA and CDR2 is YSLEER in the germline V gene. V shed 0 bases and J shed 8 bases, with 13 bases lying between them. The CDR3 is made up of 15 amino acids. The source of the sample is a study of human T cells and chemical hapten exposure. In the study overall: The sensitizing agent was 2% DPC, placed on roughly 2 cm by roughly 2 cm of upper inner arm skin.

Study-wide results and limits: In comparison with controls, expanded TCRs gave rise to a significantly larger number of large CDR3 similarity clusters.

TCRdb reanalysed the RACE reads using MiXCR and keeps one entry per CDR3 protein. The profile shows tens of thousands of distinct CDR3 sequences, roughly 8.5% of them singletons. Noted time point: patch test 2, 6 weeks after DPC sensitization. Noted treatment: therapeutic diphenylcyclopropenone sensitization with weekly scalp DPC. Unfractionated whole blood served as the source for total RNA extraction. The receptor was isolated from a woman between 45 and 60 years old with alopecia areata. Some clones in this sample may be carry-over from other donors' samples. Material: whole blood, obtained in connection with sensitization to the hapten diphenylcyclopropenone (DPC). The chain links TRBV4-3 to TRBJ1-4, with a possible D match to TRBD1 (5 bases). CDR3 amino acids: CASSQDVGVTEKLFF. CDR3 in DNA: TGCGCCAGCAGCCAAGACGTGGGGGTGACCGAAAAACTGTTTTTT.